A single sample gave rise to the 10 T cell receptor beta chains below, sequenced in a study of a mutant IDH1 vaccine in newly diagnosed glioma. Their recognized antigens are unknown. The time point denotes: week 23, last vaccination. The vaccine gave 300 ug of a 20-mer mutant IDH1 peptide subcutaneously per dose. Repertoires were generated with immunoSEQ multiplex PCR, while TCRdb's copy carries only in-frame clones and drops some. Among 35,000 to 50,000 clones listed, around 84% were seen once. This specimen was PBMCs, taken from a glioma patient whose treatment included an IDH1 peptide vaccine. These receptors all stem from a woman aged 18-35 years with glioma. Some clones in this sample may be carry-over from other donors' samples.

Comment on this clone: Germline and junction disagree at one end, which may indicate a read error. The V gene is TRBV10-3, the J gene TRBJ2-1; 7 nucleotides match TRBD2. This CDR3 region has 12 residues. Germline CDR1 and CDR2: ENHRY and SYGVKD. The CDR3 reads CAISRDYYEQFF. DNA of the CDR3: TGTGCCATCAGTAGGGACTACTATGAGCAGTTCTTC.

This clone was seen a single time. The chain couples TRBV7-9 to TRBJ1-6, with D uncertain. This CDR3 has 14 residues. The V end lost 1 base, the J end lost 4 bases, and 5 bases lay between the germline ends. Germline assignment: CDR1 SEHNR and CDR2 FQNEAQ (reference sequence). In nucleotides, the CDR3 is TGTGCCAGCAGCTTAGGCAGTTATAATTCACCCCTCCACTTT. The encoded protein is CASSLGSYNSPLHF.

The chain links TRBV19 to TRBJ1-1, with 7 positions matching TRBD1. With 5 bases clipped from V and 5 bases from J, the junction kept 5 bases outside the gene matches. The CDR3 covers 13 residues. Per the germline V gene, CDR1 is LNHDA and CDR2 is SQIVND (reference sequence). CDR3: CASSAGQITEAFF. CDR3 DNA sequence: TGTGCCAGTAGTGCGGGACAGATTACTGAAGCTTTCTTT.

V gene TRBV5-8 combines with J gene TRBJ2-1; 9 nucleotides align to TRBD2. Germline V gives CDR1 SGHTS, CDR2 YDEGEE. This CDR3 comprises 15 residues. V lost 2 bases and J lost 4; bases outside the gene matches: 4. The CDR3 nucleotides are TGTGCCAGCAGCTTTACTACTAGCGGGTACAATGAGCAGTTCTTC. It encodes CASSFTTSGYNEQFF.

In DNA, the CDR3 is TGTGCCTGGTTACAGGGGGGGCCTACAGATACGCAGTATTTT. It specifies CAWLQGGPTDTQYF. This rearrangement joins TRBV30 to TRBJ2-3, with D possibly being TRBD1 (8 bases). In germline, CDR1 is GTSNPN, CDR2 SVGIG (reference sequence). Trimming removed 5 bases at V and 3 bases at J, with 15 bases between. The CDR3 covers 14 residues.

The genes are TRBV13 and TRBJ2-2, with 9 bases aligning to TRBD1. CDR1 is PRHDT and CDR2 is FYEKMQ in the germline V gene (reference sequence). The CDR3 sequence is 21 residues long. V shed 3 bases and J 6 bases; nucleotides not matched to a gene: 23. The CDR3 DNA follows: TGTGCCAGCAGCTTCCGCCAATCCGGGACAGGGTCTCGAAAGGAGGCCGGGGAGCTGTTTTTT. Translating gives CASSFRQSGTGSRKEAGELFF.

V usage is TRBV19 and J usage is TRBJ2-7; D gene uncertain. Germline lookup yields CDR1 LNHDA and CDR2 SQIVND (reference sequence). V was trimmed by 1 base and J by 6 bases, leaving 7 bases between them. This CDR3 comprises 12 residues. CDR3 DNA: TGTGCCAGTAGTATAGGTCTGGGCGAGCAGTACTTC. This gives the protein CASSIGLGEQYF.

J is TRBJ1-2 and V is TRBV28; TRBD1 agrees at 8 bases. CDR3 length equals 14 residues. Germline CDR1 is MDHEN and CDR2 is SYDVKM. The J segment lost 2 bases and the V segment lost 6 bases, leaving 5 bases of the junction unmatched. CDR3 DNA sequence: TGTGCCAGCAGGAGGGACAGGCGCAACTATGGCTACACCTTC. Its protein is CASRRDRRNYGYTF.

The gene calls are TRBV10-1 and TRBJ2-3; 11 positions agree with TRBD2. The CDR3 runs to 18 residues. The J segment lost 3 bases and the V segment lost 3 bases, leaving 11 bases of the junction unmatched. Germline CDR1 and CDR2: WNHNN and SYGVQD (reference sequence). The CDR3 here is CASSDSSGRLWGTDTQYF. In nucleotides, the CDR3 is TGCGCCAGCAGTGATTCTAGCGGGAGGCTCTGGGGGACAGATACGCAGTATTTT.

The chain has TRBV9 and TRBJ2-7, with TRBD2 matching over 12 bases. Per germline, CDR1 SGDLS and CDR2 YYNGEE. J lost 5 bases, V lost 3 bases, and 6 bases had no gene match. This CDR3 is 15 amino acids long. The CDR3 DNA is TGTGCCAGCAGCGAGGGACTAGCGGGCGGGGACGAGCAGTACTTC. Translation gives CASSEGLAGGDEQYF. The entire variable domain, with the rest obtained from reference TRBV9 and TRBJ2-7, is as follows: DSGVTQTPKHLITATGQRVTLRCSPRSGDLSVYWYQQSLDQGLQFLIQYYNGEERAKGNILERFSAQQFPDLHSELNLSSLELGDSALYFCASSEGLAGGDEQYFGPGTRLTVT.